These T cell receptor beta chains were read from a single sample in a study of T cells in Graves' hyperthyroidism and ophthalmopathy. TCRdb analysed the multiplex PCR reads with MiXCR anew, one entry per CDR3 protein. The top ten hold roughly 44% of the sample, which has a few hundred thousand distinct CDR3 sequences, approximately 16% seen once. The sequencing sample was made of blood. The receptor source for this set is a man aged 40-49 years with Graves' hyperthyroidism. Each CDR3 is given with its conserved first and last residue. The D gene is left open where the match is weak. Part of the rows lack a size; the others show once, few, many or a class for expanded clones.

d_call j_call v_call clone_size cdr3_nt cdr3_aa
NA TRBJ2-7 TRBV28 many TGTGCCAGCACCCCGGGCCGACGCTACGAGCAGTACTTC CASTPGRRYEQYF
TRBD2 TRBJ2-1 TRBV6-2/TRBV6-3 many TGTGCCAGCAGTTCCCGGACTAGCGATGAGCAGTTCTTC CASSSRTSDEQFF
NA TRBJ1-6 TRBV5-1 few TGCGCCAGCAGCCAAGGCGCCGGACAGATGAATTCACCCCTCCACTTT CASSQGAGQMNSPLHF
NA TRBJ2-3 TRBV7-6 NA TGTGCCAGCACCCCAGGGACTAGCACAGATACGCAGTATTTT CASTPGTSTDTQYF
TRBD1 TRBJ1-2 TRBV5-6 many TGTGCCAGCAGCCCGGGACAGACATATGGCTACACCTTC CASSPGQTYGYTF
NA TRBJ2-2 TRBV28 many TGTGCCAGCAGTTTATGGGGAGCCGGGGAGCTGTTTTTT CASSLWGAGELFF
TRBD1 TRBJ1-1 TRBV20-1 many TGCAGTGCGTCCGACAGGGGATACACTGAAGCTTTCTTT CSASDRGYTEAFF
NA TRBJ1-1 TRBV3-1 many TGTGCCAGCAGCCAAGGGAGGGAAGGAGATGAAGCTTTCTTT CASSQGREGDEAFF
NA TRBJ1-2 TRBV6-2/TRBV6-3 few TGTGCCAGCAGCCCCAGGCAGGGGATCTACACCTTC CASSPRQGIYTF
NA TRBJ2-1 TRBV11-2 NA TGTGCCAGCAGCACCAATCAGCGGGTGCAGTTCTTC CASSTNQRVQFF
NA TRBJ1-2 TRBV5-4 many TGTGCCAGCAGCTTGAGCAGGGACTATGGCTACACCTTC CASSLSRDYGYTF
NA TRBJ1-2 TRBV13 many TGTGCCAGCAGCTCCCTGGGGGACGTCAACCGCTGGGGCTACACCTTC CASSSLGDVNRWGYTF
NA TRBJ1-1 TRBV7-2 NA TGTGCCAGCAGCTTAACTGGCGGGCTCGACACTGAAGCTTTCTTT CASSLTGGLDTEAFF
NA TRBJ1-2 TRBV30 many TGTGCCTGGAGTGTGGTAACAGGGAATGGCTACACCTTC CAWSVVTGNGYTF